The following is a T cell receptor (beta chain) sequence with its context. The entry originates in a study of blood T cell repertoires in COVID-19. The CDR3 totals 14 residues. Looked up from germline, CDR1 is SGHDT and CDR2 is YYEEEE. Trimming removed 0 bases at V and 6 bases at J, with 13 bases between. Clones were read by immunoSEQ multiplex PCR, and TCRdb kept only the in-frame ones, dropping some. This sample has tens of thousands of clones, with under 85% found just once. The clonotype was recovered from a woman aged 80 or older with acute or convalescent COVID-19. V gene TRBV5-6 combines with J gene TRBJ2-7; weak D call: TRBD2 (6 bases). Sequences were obtained from peripheral blood. CDR3 sequence (DNA): TGTGCCAGCAGCTTGGCCACGGGACTGGGCGAGCAGTACTTC. It is translated as CASSLATGLGEQYF.